The 32 T cell receptor beta chains presented below share a single source sample, sequenced in a study of control samples from healthy donors and cancer patients. Assay used: immunoSEQ multiplex PCR; TCRdb lists only in-frame clones, some missing. The sample comprises roughly 38,000 clones, roughly 80% of which are singletons, and approximately 48% rests with the top ten. Sequences were obtained from blood. These TCRs come from a man aged 60 to 69 in good health.

This clone was recorded only once. The rearrangement uses TRBV5-1 and TRBJ1-1, with D possibly being TRBD1 (6 bases). The V and J ends lost 5 bases and 4 bases respectively, with 15 bases between them. CDR1 is SGHRS and CDR2 is YFSETQ in the germline V gene. The CDR3 spans 14 residues. For the CDR3, the DNA is TGCGCCAGCAGGGAGGGGGTCGGCGCCACTGAAGCTTTCTTT. This encodes CASREGVGATEAFF.

This chain links TRBV7-2 with TRBJ1-2; 7 positions match TRBD1. Trimming cost V 5 bases and J 2 bases; bases outside gene matches: 8. The CDR3 has 15 amino acids. CDR1 SGHTA and CDR2 FQGNSA come from the germline V gene. CDR3 DNA sequence: TGTGCCAGCAGCCAAAATTGGGGACAGAACTATGGCTACACCTTC. This gives the protein CASSQNWGQNYGYTF.

The V call is TRBV14, the J call TRBJ2-3; weak D call: TRBD1 (5 bases). Germline-derived CDR1 and CDR2 are SGHDN and FVKESK. V was clipped by 3 bases and J by 5 bases, with 12 bases between them. This CDR3 region has 14 residues. For the CDR3, the DNA is TGTGCCAGCAGCCAGGGAAGCCAGGGAGATACGCAGTATTTT. Amino acids: CASSQGSQGDTQYF. Full variable domain (missing parts from reference TRBV14 and TRBJ2-3): EAGVTQFPSHSVIEKGQTVTLRCDPISGHDNLYWYRRVMGKEIKFLLHFVKESKQDESGMPNNRFLAERTGGTYSTLKVQPAELEDSGVYFCASSQGSQGDTQYFGPGTRLTVL.

The rearrangement joins TRBV5-4 to TRBJ2-5; D gene ambiguous. CDR3 length equals 14 residues. Germline CDR1 and CDR2: SGHNT and YYREEE (reference sequence). The V and J ends lost 1 base and 5 bases respectively, with 12 bases between them. CDR3 DNA: TGTGCCAGCAGCTTGAGCATAGAGTCGGAGACCCAGTACTTC. Its protein is CASSLSIESETQYF. The variable domain in full, with the rest retrieved from reference TRBV5-4 and TRBJ2-5, is ETGVTQSPTHLIKTRGQQVTLRCSSQSGHNTVSWYQQALGQGPQFIFQYYREEENGRGNFPPRFSGLQFPNYSSELNVNALELDDSALYLCASSLSIESETQYFGPGTRLLVL.

In nucleotides, the CDR3 is TGTGCCAGCAGCTCGGGACAGATCTCCTACGAGCAGTACTTC. Translation: CASSSGQISYEQYF. This rearrangement joins TRBV5-8 to TRBJ2-7, with 7 bases identical to TRBD1. Unmatched junction bases numbered 3, after V lost 3 bases and J lost 0 bases. Germline V gene lookup returns CDR1 SGHTS and CDR2 YDEGEE. The CDR3 sequence is 14 residues long. The full variable domain, its missing parts supplied by reference TRBV5-8 and TRBJ2-7, is EAGVTQSPTHLIKTRGQQATLRCSPISGHTSVYWYQQALGLGLQFLLWYDEGEERNRGNFPPRFSGRQFPNYSSELNVNALELEDSALYLCASSSGQISYEQYFGPGTRLTVT.

This chain joins TRBV30 and TRBJ1-2; D is possibly TRBD1 (6 bases). The CDR3 spans 13 residues. Trimming took off 2 bases at V and 4 bases at J, with 11 bases between the two ends. CDR1 and CDR2 from the germline V gene are GTSNPN and SVGIG (reference sequence). The CDR3, as DNA: TGTGCCTGGAGTCTTACAGGGCCCTATGGCTACACCTTC. Encoded protein: CAWSLTGPYGYTF. Variable domain in full (rest from reference TRBV30 and TRBJ1-2): SQTIHQWPATLVQPVGSPLSLECTVEGTSNPNLYWYRQAAGRGLQLLFYSVGIGQISSEVPQNLSASRPQDRQFILSSKKLLLSDSGFYLCAWSLTGPYGYTFGSGTRLTVV.

This chain links TRBV4-2 with TRBJ2-7; 11 nucleotides match TRBD2. Per the germline V gene, CDR1 is LGHNA and CDR2 is YNFKEQ. With V trimmed by 3 bases and J by 2 bases, 6 bases remained unmatched. This CDR3 has 16 amino acids. The CDR3 loop reads CASSQAVAGGAYEQYF. The CDR3 bases are TGTGCCAGCAGCCAGGCAGTAGCGGGAGGGGCCTACGAGCAGTACTTC.

The chain recombines TRBV28 with TRBJ1-1, with unresolved D. The CDR3 loop spans 13 amino acids. Trimming took 3 bases from V and 5 from J, leaving 10 bases between them. Germline V gives CDR1 MDHEN, CDR2 SYDVKM. The CDR3 sequence is CASSFSRRTEAFF. The DNA for the CDR3 is TGTGCCAGCAGTTTTAGCCGAAGAACTGAAGCTTTCTTT.

This clone was counted a few times. Different DNA sequences within this sample yield the same CDR3. J is TRBJ2-7 and V is TRBV5-4; D is uncertain. V was clipped by 0 bases and J by 2 bases, with 9 bases between them. The CDR3 is 14 amino acids. Germline CDR1 reads SGHNT; CDR2 reads YYREEE (reference sequence). The CDR3 bases are TGTGCCAGCAGCTTGGGGAGAGTACCCTACGAGCAGTACTTC. It encodes CASSLGRVPYEQYF.

In this sample, this clone turned up once. The gene calls are TRBV7-9 and TRBJ1-1; no definite D call. The CDR3 is made up of 13 amino acids. Germline lookup yields CDR1 SEHNR and CDR2 FQNEAQ (reference sequence). The ends were cut back, 0 bases at V and 0 bases at J, with 2 bases in the middle. CDR3 sequence: CASSLALNTEAFF. The CDR3 bases are TGTGCCAGCAGCTTAGCACTGAACACTGAAGCTTTCTTT.

The count of this clone is one. The chain recombines TRBV18 with TRBJ2-7, with 13 positions matching TRBD2. The V gene's germline CDR1 is KGHSH and CDR2 LQKENI. V lost 6 bases, J lost 2 bases, and 4 bases stayed unmatched. There are 15 residues in the CDR3. CDR3 region: CASSGTSGIAYEQYF. The CDR3 DNA is TGTGCCAGCTCCGGGACTAGCGGGATCGCCTACGAGCAGTACTTC.

The chain couples TRBV15 to TRBJ1-1; D possibly corresponds to TRBD1 (5 bases). V shed 0 bases and J shed 8 bases, with 13 bases lying between them. Germline CDR1 reads LNHNV; CDR2 reads YYDKDF (reference sequence). The CDR3 has 14 amino acids. The CDR3 region is CATSRDLRQSEAFF. The CDR3 coding sequence is TGTGCCACCAGCAGAGATCTCCGACAGTCCGAAGCTTTCTTT.

This chain connects TRBV5-1 to TRBJ1-3; 9 positions match TRBD1. Germline lookup yields CDR1 SGHRS and CDR2 YFSETQ. The CDR3 spans 15 residues. Trimming at V came to 5 bases and at J to 2 bases, leaving 5 bases not matched to a gene. Here the CDR3 DNA reads TGCGCCAGCAGGAAAGGGACAGGGACTGGAAACACCATATATTTT. Residues: CASRKGTGTGNTIYF.

This chain uses TRBV6-6 with TRBJ2-3, with D unresolved. The CDR3 totals 15 residues. Germline values: CDR1 MNHNY, CDR2 SVGAGI (reference sequence). V gave up 0 bases and J gave up 6 bases, with 13 bases separating them. In DNA, the CDR3 is TGTGCCAGCAGTTACTCGAATGTCCGGCCGGATACGCAGTATTTT. Translating it yields CASSYSNVRPDTQYF.

This clone was observed once. The chain carries TRBV7-9 and TRBJ2-1; D possibly corresponds to TRBD1 (6 bases). V was clipped by 5 bases and J by 4 bases, with 18 bases between them. CDR1 SEHNR and CDR2 FQNEAQ come from the germline V gene (reference sequence). The CDR3 loop spans 16 amino acids. The CDR3 reads CASSPFAQGEYNEQFF. CDR3 coding DNA: TGTGCCAGCAGCCCGTTCGCACAGGGAGAATACAATGAGCAGTTCTTC. Full variable domain (missing parts from reference TRBV7-9 and TRBJ2-1): DTGVSQNPRHKITKRGQNVTFRCDPISEHNRLYWYRQTLGQGPEFLTYFQNEAQLEKSRLLSDRFSAERPKGSFSTLEIQRTEQGDSAMYLCASSPFAQGEYNEQFFGPGTRLTVL.

The chain links TRBV11-2 to TRBJ1-3, with 7 bases aligning to TRBD1. The V and J ends lost 6 bases and 0 bases, in that order; junction bases with no gene match: 5. Germline V gene data show CDR1 as SGHAT and CDR2 as FQNNGV. The CDR3 has 15 residues. CDR3 region: CASSRTGDSGNTIYF. The CDR3 DNA reads as TGTGCCAGCAGTCGTACAGGGGACTCTGGAAACACCATATATTTT.

The chain is built from TRBV11-2 and TRBJ1-6; 7 nucleotides line up with TRBD1. The CDR3 covers 15 residues. CDR1 SGHAT and CDR2 FQNNGV come from the germline V gene. V shed 3 bases, J shed 5 bases, and the junction held 4 bases outside the gene matches. DNA of the CDR3: TGTGCCAGCAGCTTCGAGGGACAGAATAATTCACCCCTCCACTTT. It specifies CASSFEGQNNSPLHF.

The chain is built from TRBV3-1 (or the pseudogene TRBV3-2) and TRBJ1-1; D gene ambiguous. The CDR3 loop spans 16 amino acids. Germline-derived CDR1 and CDR2 are LGHDT and YNNKEL (reference sequence). V lost 2 bases and J 2 bases, leaving 15 bases between the germline ends. The CDR3 bases are TGTGCCAGCAGCCAAAGCCAGGCCTATTTAAACACTGAAGCTTTCTTT. Protein product: CASSQSQAYLNTEAFF.

The chain employs TRBV2 and TRBJ1-2, with D possibly being TRBD1 (5 bases). The length of the CDR3 is 13 residues. Trimming removed 6 bases at V and 3 bases at J, with 11 bases between. Germline V gene sequence: CDR1 SNHLY, CDR2 FYNNEI. The CDR3 coding sequence is TGTGCCAGCAGATCCGGGGGGGACTATGGCTACACCTTC. Translating gives CASRSGGDYGYTF.

The chain joins TRBV11-2 to TRBJ2-1; 11 bases are a match to TRBD2. The germline CDR1 and CDR2 sequences are SGHAT and FQNNGV. The CDR3 has 15 residues. Germline trimming cut 3 bases from V and 6 bases from J; bases unmatched to any gene: 4. The CDR3 sequence is CASSLSLAGGNEQFF. In nucleotides, the CDR3 is TGTGCCAGCAGCTTGAGTCTAGCGGGGGGCAATGAGCAGTTCTTC.

The chain links TRBV2 to TRBJ2-5; D remains unclear. Germline V gene sequence: CDR1 SNHLY, CDR2 FYNNEI. V dropped 7 bases and J dropped 5 bases, with 11 bases sitting between them. The CDR3 covers 12 residues. As DNA, the CDR3 is TGTGCCAGCAATCGAGAGTTGGAGACCCAGTACTTC. Its protein product is CASNRELETQYF. Full variable domain (rest looked up from reference TRBV2 and TRBJ2-5): EPEVTQTPSHQVTQMGQEVILRCVPISNHLYFYWYRQILGQKVEFLVSFYNNEISEKSEIFDDQFSVERPDGSNFTLKIRSTKLEDSAMYFCASNRELETQYFGPGTRLLVL.

The chain uses TRBV5-6 and TRBJ2-7; weak D call: TRBD1 (6 bases). V was pared by 0 bases and J by 1 base, with 14 bases between. The CDR3 consists of 16 residues. Germline-derived CDR1 and CDR2 are SGHDT and YYEEEE. In nucleotides, the CDR3 is TGTGCCAGCAGCTTGGGTCGCACAGGGCGATCCTACGAGCAGTACTTC. As protein: CASSLGRTGRSYEQYF.

V usage is TRBV27 and J usage is TRBJ1-5, with TRBD1 matching 8 bases. Germline V CDR1 and CDR2: MNHEY, SMNVEV (reference sequence). After removal of 1 base from V and 6 bases from J, the junction contained 17 bases not matched to a gene. The CDR3 contains 19 residues. The CDR3 sequence is CASSLYWGGQVGSGQPQHF. In DNA, the CDR3 is TGTGCCAGCAGTTTATACTGGGGGGGACAGGTGGGTAGCGGTCAGCCCCAGCATTTT.

The rearrangement uses TRBV27 and TRBJ1-1; 7 bases match TRBD1. V shed 4 bases and J 7 bases; nucleotides not matched to a gene: 9. Germline assignment: CDR1 MNHEY and CDR2 SMNVEV (reference sequence). The CDR3 has 14 amino acids. CDR3 in DNA: TGTGCCAGCAGTTCAAGAGACAGGGCTAATGAAGCTTTCTTT. Residues: CASSSRDRANEAFF.

This clone was found a few times. The rearrangement links TRBV7-9 to TRBJ2-3; 10 bases agree with TRBD2. Germline lookup yields CDR1 SEHNR and CDR2 FQNEAQ (reference sequence). Losses at the gene ends were 4 bases for V and 0 bases for J; bases not matched to a gene: 4. The CDR3 loop spans 16 amino acids. CDR3 residues: CASSSRTSGSTDTQYF. DNA for the CDR3: TGTGCCAGCAGCTCCCGGACTAGCGGTAGCACAGATACGCAGTATTTT.

The chain carries TRBV27 and TRBJ2-6, with D unclear. CDR3 length: 13 amino acids. Looked up from germline, CDR1 is MNHEY and CDR2 is SMNVEV (reference sequence). The germline V and J ends were trimmed by 6 bases and 3 bases, with 6 bases remaining between them. CDR3 in amino acids: CASSTHGANVLTF. CDR3 nucleotide sequence: TGTGCCAGCAGCACTCATGGGGCCAACGTCCTGACTTTC.

The gene calls are TRBV7-3 and TRBJ1-1, with 7 nucleotides matching TRBD1. Germline V CDR1 and CDR2: SGHTA, FQGTGA. V shed 0 bases, J shed 5 bases, and the junction held 0 bases outside the gene matches. The CDR3 sequence is 13 residues long. The CDR3 DNA follows: TGTGCCAGCAGCTTAACGGGACAGACTGAAGCTTTCTTT. This gives the protein CASSLTGQTEAFF.

This chain connects TRBV6-5 to TRBJ2-1; D is unresolved. CDR3 length equals 12 residues. Germline CDR1 and CDR2: MNHEY and SVGAGI. V lost 7 bases, J lost 8 bases, and 12 bases lay in between. The CDR3 loop reads CASTPPPDEQFF. The CDR3 DNA is TGTGCCAGCACCCCGCCCCCTGATGAGCAGTTCTTC.

The chain carries TRBV5-5 and TRBJ2-2, with TRBD2 matching 7 bases. CDR1 is SGHKS and CDR2 is YYEKEE in the germline V gene (reference sequence). V trimming: 8 bases; J trimming: 1 base; junction bases outside the gene matches: 8. The CDR3 contains 15 residues. CDR3 coding DNA: TGTGCCAGTGCCCCGGGCGGGGGGAACACCGGGGAGCTGTTTTTT. Its protein product is CASAPGGGNTGELFF.

The CDR3 DNA follows: TGTGCCTGGACAAGACAGCGCATGAACACTGAAGCTTTCTTT. Protein sequence: CAWTRQRMNTEAFF. The V call is TRBV30, the J call TRBJ1-1; weak D call: TRBD1 (5 bases). Germline CDR1 and CDR2: GTSNPN and SVGIG (reference sequence). The CDR3 extends over 14 amino acids. V lost 4 bases and J lost 0, with 12 bases in between.

This chain connects TRBV11-3 to TRBJ2-3, with unresolved D. The germline V and J ends were trimmed by 4 bases and 2 bases, with 16 bases remaining between them. This CDR3 contains 16 residues. Germline lookup yields CDR1 SGHNT and CDR2 YENEEA. The CDR3, as DNA: TGTGCCAGCAGCTCCTCGGAGTCAGCGAACACAGATACGCAGTATTTT. Translating it yields CASSSSESANTDTQYF. Filled out from reference TRBV11-3 and TRBJ2-3, the complete variable domain reads EAGVVQSPRYKIIEKKQPVAFWCNPISGHNTLYWYLQNLGQGPELLIRYENEEAVDDSQLPKDRFSAERLKGVDSTLKIQPAELGDSAVYLCASSSSESANTDTQYFGPGTRLTVL.

This chain links TRBV6-4 with TRBJ2-1, with 9 bases that match TRBD2. Losses at the gene ends were 6 bases for V and 10 bases for J; bases not matched to a gene: 16. Germline V lookup: CDR1 MRHNA, CDR2 SNTAGT. This CDR3 spans 16 amino acids. In nucleotides, the CDR3 is TGTGCCAGCAGCCTCCGGGGGACTAGCTTAGTATTCGAGCAGTTCTTC. Translation gives CASSLRGTSLVFEQFF.